This T cell receptor beta chain was documented in a study of T cell repertoires in cytomegalovirus infection. The CDR3 contains 15 residues. V dropped 5 bases and J dropped 2 bases, with 14 bases sitting between them. Looked up from germline, CDR1 is SGHNT and CDR2 is YYREEE (reference sequence). TCRdb itself ran the reads through MiXCR, one entry per CDR3 protein. The sample yields approximately 300,000 distinct CDR3 sequences, about 27% seen once. This clonotype was seen a few times. The antigen remains undetermined. The V gene is TRBV5-4, the J gene TRBJ2-1; D is possibly TRBD2 (7 bases). The receptor was derived from a human donor in good health (CMV status not recorded). Some clones in this sample may be carry-over from other donors' samples. The sample was cultured PBMCs, taken from culture after CMV antigen stimulation. As DNA, the CDR3 is TGTGCCAGCAGGACGGGGGGCATCACCTACAATGAGCAGTTCTTC. Encoded protein: CASRTGGITYNEQFF. The full variable domain, completed using reference TRBV5-4 and TRBJ2-1, is ETGVTQSPTHLIKTRGQQVTLRCSSQSGHNTVSWYQQALGQGPQFIFQYYREEENGRGNFPPRFSGLQFPNYSSELNVNALELDDSALYLCASRTGGITYNEQFFGPGTRLTVL.